This is a list of T cell receptor beta chains from one sample in a study of regulatory T cells in long-lasting Graves disease. TCRdb reprocessed the multiplex PCR reads with MiXCR, giving one entry per CDR3 protein. This sample carries some 490,000 distinct CDR3 sequences, about 12% of them seen once, and the ten largest clones take around 9.3%. The same data also went into a second study, on T cells in Graves' hyperthyroidism and ophthalmopathy.

Sequencing was performed on peripheral blood mononuclear cells (PBMCs), taken at new diagnosis, from a patient treated with antithyroid drugs. The receptors come from a woman aged 25 to 45 with Graves disease. The conserved cysteine and the conserved F or W are not part of the CDR3 here. A clone size is listed for some rows: how often the clone was seen (once, few, many), or a class if it is expanded.

j_call v_call clone_size cdr3_aa
TRBJ1-1 TRBV4-1 few ASSPRFPGGTEAF
TRBJ2-7 TRBV20-1 many SAPVVLSTPY
TRBJ1-2 TRBV29-1 many SVLSPPGLGYT
NA TRBV27 NA ASRPGQGGTQY
TRBJ1-4 TRBV4-2 many ASSPDRDFGKLF
TRBJ2-7 TRBV5-6 NA ASSLNRGSSYEQY
TRBJ2-4 TRBV19 many ASNGLAKNIQY
TRBJ2-2 TRBV24-1 many ATSETGTTDTGELF
TRBJ1-1 TRBV29-1 many SVVGIGGANTEAF
TRBJ1-5 TRBV5-1 few ASSLSYNQPQH
TRBJ2-7 TRBV12-3/TRBV12-4 many ASSLKAAGYEQY
TRBJ1-2 TRBV11-2 few ASSSGTAAAGYT
TRBJ1-3 TRBV6-1 NA ASHREAGNTIY
TRBJ2-1 TRBV19 many ASSRIAVSSYNEQF
TRBJ2-3 TRBV11-2 many ASSLAITDTQY
TRBJ2-2 TRBV19 NA ASTYWTGGGLALF
TRBJ2-3 TRBV5-8 many ASSQQATPQY
TRBJ2-1 TRBV2 many ASRSSGRYNEQF
TRBJ2-1 TRBV2 many ASSEIRLAGSNEQF
TRBJ1-1 TRBV19 many ASSIGGPYEAF